This T cell receptor (beta chain) emerged from a study of tumor-infiltrating lymphocytes in oesophageal squamous cell carcinoma. Using its own MiXCR run on the PCR reads, TCRdb lists one record per CDR3 protein. The sample lists roughly 12,000 distinct CDR3 sequences, around half occurring once. V was pared by 5 bases and J by 3 bases, with 10 bases between. The CDR3 loop spans 14 amino acids. Germline V lookup: CDR1 SGHTA, CDR2 FQGNSA. This clonotype is labeled as medium-sized. This chain connects TRBV7-2 to TRBJ2-2, with D unresolved. The receptor's source is a male donor with esophageal squamous cell carcinoma. The sequenced sample was esophageal tumor tissue. CDR3 DNA sequence: TGTGCCAGCAGCCCCCATGTGGACACCGGGGAGCTGTTTTTT. This gives the protein CASSPHVDTGELFF.